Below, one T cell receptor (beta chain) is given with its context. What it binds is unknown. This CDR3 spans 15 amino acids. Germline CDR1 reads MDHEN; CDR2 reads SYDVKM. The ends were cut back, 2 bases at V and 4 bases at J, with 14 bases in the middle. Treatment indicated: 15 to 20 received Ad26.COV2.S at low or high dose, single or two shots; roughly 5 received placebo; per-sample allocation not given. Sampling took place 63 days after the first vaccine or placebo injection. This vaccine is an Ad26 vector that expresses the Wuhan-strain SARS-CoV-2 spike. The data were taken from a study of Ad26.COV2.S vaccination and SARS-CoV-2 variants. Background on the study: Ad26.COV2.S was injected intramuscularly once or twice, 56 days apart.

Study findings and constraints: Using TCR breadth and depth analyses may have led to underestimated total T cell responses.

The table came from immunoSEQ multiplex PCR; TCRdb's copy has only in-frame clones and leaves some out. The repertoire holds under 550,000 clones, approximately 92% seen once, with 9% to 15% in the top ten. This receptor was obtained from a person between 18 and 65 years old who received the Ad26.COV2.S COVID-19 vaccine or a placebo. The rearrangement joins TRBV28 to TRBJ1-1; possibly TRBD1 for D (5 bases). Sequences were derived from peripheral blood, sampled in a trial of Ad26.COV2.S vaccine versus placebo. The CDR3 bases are TGTGCCAGCAGTTTAAAGGGGTGGTCGGGCACTGAAGCTTTCTTT. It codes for CASSLKGWSGTEAFF.